This T cell receptor (beta chain) comes out of a study of molecular identifiers for immune sequencing clone quantification (dated by TCRdb to 2016 to 2019). Study-wide context: For a replicate experiment, RNA from around 20,000 or 99,000 naive CD8 T cells was divided into five aliquots, of which four were sequenced. CD8 T cells were used in a methods study to benchmark molecular-identifier clustering-based TCR repertoire sequencing (MIDCIRS) and TCR RNA copy counting. Study-wide findings and limitations: The naive libraries included spiked-in Jurkat TCR RNA (approximately ten copies' worth), and this RNA is not part of the donor repertoire. Highly expanded clone sizes could be underestimated if identical TCR molecules share a barcode. Clones above 20 RNA copies held over 97% of molecules in CMV-specific effector cells but under 1% in naive cells. Spiked-in Jurkat TCR RNA equal to a single cell's worth was reported to be detectable even within 1,200,000 naive CD8 T cells. Roughly 3 recovered TCR RNA copies per cell were obtained by modeling, versus approximately 9 by digital PCR, implying a capture efficiency of about 30%. When barcode sub-clustering was left out, chimeric consensus sequences inflated TCR diversity, with chimeras reaching as high as 47%.

Libraries of naive CD8 T cells were built from anywhere between roughly 17,000 and 1,100,000 sorted cells, with 10%, 30% or 50% of the purified RNA used. Naive CD8 T cells, defined as CD8+CD4-CCR7+CD45RA+, were FACS-sorted into RLT Plus buffer on a BD FACSAria II. To test detection sensitivity, Jurkat RNA equivalent to ten TCR copies was spiked into samples of about 18,000-1,000,000 naive CD8 T cells. CD8 T cells were enriched using RosetteSep CD8+ T Cell Enrichment Cocktail and Ficoll-Paque, and the enriched cells then underwent ACK red cell lysis. Within its sample, this clonotype is medium-sized (0.01 to 0.1%). Its antigen remains unidentified. Base-call qualities are not available, and no considerably larger clone is one nucleotide away. V and J are truncated by 2 bases and 4 bases respectively, leaving an intervening sequence of 13 bases. CDR1 and CDR2 are drawn from the germline V gene: SGHTA, FQGNSA. The CDR3 holds 15 amino acids from the cysteine to the phenylalanine. Only CDR3 DNA remains: 45 bases, in frame from the first base.

Library preparation used PCR. Sequencing relied on an Illumina HiSeq 4000. Preparation of bulk TCR libraries followed a previously described approach, with the TCR primers listed in Table S5. The Qiagen AllPrep DNA/RNA kit was used to purify total RNA. Before analysis, reads from multiple sequencing runs of one library were combined. As for the original processing: Reads were retained only if their TCR constant sequence matched exactly, and those retained reads were trimmed to 150 nt and grouped according to their 12-nt molecular barcodes. Reads in each barcode group were sub-clustered using a 15% Levenshtein threshold, and a quality-weighted consensus sequence was built for each RNA molecule. Non-functional sequences were excluded, and lower-count sequences lying one edit away from another sequence were also excluded. On the basis of fitting two negative binomial distributions, barcode sub-clusters with fewer than 20% of the maximum read count were discarded. The public reads were run again by TCRdb, first through fastp at Q25 and then through MiXCR, and only productive beta chains were kept. Every CDR3 protein is listed once, alongside the most common genes and DNA of its rows. TCRdb's processing, not the authors', yielded these V and J calls. Recorded for this sample are 9,500 to 15,000 distinct CDR3 sequences; under 20% of them occurred a single time. In total, the top ten clones hold around 1.6% of the sample.

The receptor comes from a human donor in good health. Some libraries in this study had Jurkat cell RNA spiked in. This receptor chain uses TRBV7-2 and TRBJ2-3; perhaps TRBD2 is the D gene, with 5 bases matching. What was sequenced was naive CD8+ T cells from blood, with Jurkat cell RNA spiked in. The cell subset or site tag for this specimen amounts to: FACS-sorted CD8+CD4-CCR7+CD45RA+ naive T cells. Here is the DNA: TGTGCCAGCAGCTTATGGGTCAGGACTTCAGATACGCAGTATTTT. This yields the protein CASSLWVRTSDTQYF.